The 20 T cell receptor beta chains given below trace back to one sample, sequenced in a study of cytomegalovirus exposure and HLA in healthy donors. 60 Vbeta and 13 Jbeta primers were used in PCR. Sequencing used immunoSEQ multiplex PCR; TCRdb keeps in-frame clones, though not all of them. The table shows roughly 240,000 clones, with 80% to 90% occurring only once. Sequenced: PBMCs. The receptors stem from a girl aged 2 to 10 in good health and CMV-seronegative.

The chain couples TRBV15 to TRBJ2-3; D call uncertain. This CDR3 comprises 15 residues. Looked up from germline, CDR1 is LNHNV and CDR2 is YYDKDF (reference sequence). V was cut by 3 bases and J by 2 bases, with 12 bases left in between. The CDR3, as DNA: TGTGCCACCAGCAGCTTGGGCCGGAACACAGATACGCAGTATTTT. It codes for CATSSLGRNTDTQYF.

This rearrangement joins TRBV6-6 to TRBJ1-5; TRBD1 aligns across 9 bases. Germline assignment: CDR1 MNHNY and CDR2 SVGAGI (reference sequence). The CDR3 covers 16 residues. V shed 6 bases, J shed 1 base, and the junction held 7 bases outside the gene matches. This CDR3 reads CASRPAGTGSNQPQHF. As DNA, the CDR3 is TGTGCCAGCAGACCAGCCGGGACAGGGAGCAATCAGCCCCAGCATTTT.

This clone was recorded only once. The CDR3 DNA is TGTGCCAGCAGTGAGCAGGGGCCGGGGCAGCCCCAGCATTTT. It yields the protein CASSEQGPGQPQHF. V is TRBV6-1 and J is TRBJ1-5, with a tentative D call TRBD1 (6 bases). The germline CDR1 and CDR2 sequences are MNHNS and SASEGT. V dropped 3 bases and J dropped 7 bases, with 13 bases sitting between them. This CDR3 has 14 residues.

J is TRBJ2-1 and V is TRBV4-1; D unresolved. CDR1 and CDR2 from the germline V gene are MGHRA and YSYEKL. Trimming left V 0 bases short and J 6 bases short, with 12 bases between. The CDR3 totals 15 residues. The chain's CDR3 is CASSQETELANEQFF. The CDR3 region has the DNA TGCGCCAGCAGCCAAGAAACTGAGTTAGCCAATGAGCAGTTCTTC.

The V and J genes are TRBV7-9 and TRBJ2-1; TRBD2 matches 13 bases. This CDR3 contains 16 residues. V shed 4 bases, J shed 7 bases, and the junction held 7 bases outside the gene matches. The germline V gene encodes CDR1 SEHNR and CDR2 FQNEAQ (reference sequence). CDR3 in DNA: TGTGCCAGCAGCTACCGACTAGCGGGGGGCGGAAATGAGCAGTTCTTC. Its protein product is CASSYRLAGGGNEQFF.

The J gene is TRBJ2-7, the V gene TRBV28; a possible D gene is TRBD2 (5 bases). V gave up 6 bases and J gave up 7 bases, with 16 bases separating them. The CDR3 totals 13 residues. The V gene's germline CDR1 is MDHEN and CDR2 SYDVKM. The CDR3 DNA is TGTGCCAGCAGCTGGGCACGAACTAGAGAGCAGTACTTC. Translating gives CASSWARTREQYF.

This chain connects TRBV7-7 to TRBJ2-5, with D possibly matching TRBD2 (7 bases). This CDR3 is 14 amino acids long. Looked up from germline, CDR1 is SSHAT and CDR2 is FNYEAQ (reference sequence). Trimming took off 5 bases at V and 7 bases at J, with 17 bases between the two ends. For the CDR3, the DNA is TGTGCCAGCAGCGATAACGCGGGGGCCGGGACCCAGTACTTC. Amino acid sequence: CASSDNAGAGTQYF.

The chain links TRBV5-4 to TRBJ1-2; 7 bases are shared with TRBD1. V was pared by 2 bases and J by 1 base, with 2 bases of the junction left unmatched. The CDR3 contains 14 residues. Germline CDR1 is SGHNT and CDR2 is YYREEE (reference sequence). The chain's CDR3 is CASSFRQGNYGYTF. The CDR3 coding sequence is TGTGCCAGCAGCTTTAGACAGGGTAACTATGGCTACACCTTC.

This chain links TRBV15 with TRBJ1-2, with D possibly TRBD1 on 5 matching bases. The CDR3 covers 17 residues. Germline CDR1 and CDR2: LNHNV and YYDKDF (reference sequence). V gave up 0 bases and J gave up 4 bases, with 18 bases separating them. The CDR3 protein is CATSREGGQGASYGYTF. The DNA for the CDR3 is TGTGCCACCAGCAGAGAGGGTGGGCAGGGTGCTAGCTATGGCTACACCTTC.

J is TRBJ2-7 and V is TRBV5-1; 11 bases agree with TRBD1. The germline V gene encodes CDR1 SGHRS and CDR2 YFSETQ. This CDR3 is 14 amino acids long. Trimming cost V 4 bases and J 3 bases; bases outside gene matches: 3. The CDR3 sequence: CASSLDRGLYEQYF. DNA for the CDR3: TGCGCCAGCAGCCTGGACAGGGGGCTCTACGAGCAGTACTTC.

This chain links TRBV7-8 with TRBJ1-5; 9 positions agree with TRBD1. Germline CDR1 reads SGHVS; CDR2 reads FQNEAQ. Losses at the gene ends were 5 bases for V and 1 base for J; bases not matched to a gene: 6. This CDR3 contains 16 residues. For the CDR3, the DNA is TGTGCCAGCAGCAGGGACAGGGTCGCAAGCAATCAGCCCCAGCATTTT. Translating gives CASSRDRVASNQPQHF. The full variable domain, with the rest looked up from reference TRBV7-8 and TRBJ1-5, is GAGVSQSPRYKVAKRGQDVALRCDPISGHVSLFWYQQALGQGPEFLTYFQNEAQLDKSGLPSDRFFAERPEGSVSTLKIQRTQQEDSAVYLCASSRDRVASNQPQHFGDGTRLSIL.

The gene calls are TRBV9 and TRBJ2-3; 12 bases are shared with TRBD2. The CDR3 has 19 residues. Germline assignment: CDR1 SGDLS and CDR2 YYNGEE. V lost 4 bases to trimming and J lost 5 bases; unmatched junction nucleotides: 17. This CDR3 is CASSPHPSGGAYGEDTQYF. The CDR3 DNA is TGTGCCAGCAGCCCTCACCCTAGCGGGGGGGCCTACGGGGAAGATACGCAGTATTTT. Variable domain in full (rest from reference TRBV9 and TRBJ2-3): DSGVTQTPKHLITATGQRVTLRCSPRSGDLSVYWYQQSLDQGLQFLIQYYNGEERAKGNILERFSAQQFPDLHSELNLSSLELGDSALYFCASSPHPSGGAYGEDTQYFGPGTRLTVL.

The V call is TRBV5-1, the J call TRBJ2-7, with 10 nucleotides matching TRBD1. The CDR3 loop spans 15 amino acids. V gave up 1 base and J gave up 5 bases; unmatched junction bases: 6. The germline V gene has CDR1 SGHRS and CDR2 YFSETQ. The CDR3: CASSLSTGGIDEQYF. The CDR3 DNA sequence: TGCGCCAGCAGCTTGTCGACAGGGGGCATCGACGAGCAGTACTTC.

The chain is built from TRBV10-3 and TRBJ1-4; TRBD1 agrees at 10 bases. J gave up 7 bases and V 3 bases, and 5 bases lay outside the gene matches. CDR3 length: 15 residues. Germline CDR1 ENHRY, CDR2 SYGVKD. The CDR3 DNA reads as TGTGCCATCAGTGAAGCCGGGACAGGGGCTGAAAAACTGTTTTTT. This gives the protein CAISEAGTGAEKLFF.

The genes are TRBV18 and TRBJ2-1; possibly TRBD2 for D (5 bases). V was shortened by 1 base and J by 7 bases, with 17 bases between the two germline ends. There are 16 residues in the CDR3. Germline lookup yields CDR1 KGHSH and CDR2 LQKENI. The CDR3 protein is CASSPRPIIPGNEQFF. The CDR3 DNA reads as TGTGCCAGCTCACCACGGCCCATAATCCCGGGGAATGAGCAGTTCTTC.

This clone occurred once. The chain recombines TRBV5-1 with TRBJ2-7, with 12 bases aligning to TRBD1. This CDR3 spans 18 amino acids. The V and J ends lost 3 bases and 7 bases, in that order; junction bases with no gene match: 17. Germline V gene lookup returns CDR1 SGHRS and CDR2 YFSETQ. This CDR3 is CASSSQSYGTGGRGEQYF. CDR3 bases: TGCGCCAGCAGCTCACAATCTTATGGGACAGGGGGCAGAGGAGAGCAGTACTTC.

This sequence joins TRBV25-1 and TRBJ2-1; TRBD1 is a possible D gene (7 bases). The CDR3 totals 14 residues. The V end lost 4 bases, the J end lost 7 bases, and 14 bases lay between the germline ends. In germline, CDR1 is MGHDK, CDR2 SYGVNS. The CDR3 coding sequence is TGTGCCAGCAGTGTGTCAGGGGGGATAAATGAGCAGTTCTTC. Translating it yields CASSVSGGINEQFF.

The rearrangement links TRBV7-8 to TRBJ1-4, with 7 bases fitting TRBD1. CDR3 length: 17 residues. V lost 1 base and J lost 11; bases outside the gene matches: 16. Germline assignment: CDR1 SGHVS and CDR2 FQNEAQ. The CDR3 DNA sequence: TGTGCCAGCAGCTTAGGATCGACAGGGTATATCGGCAACAAACTGTTTTTT. Translation: CASSLGSTGYIGNKLFF.

J is TRBJ1-1 and V is TRBV7-9, with D hard to call. Germline CDR1 reads SEHNR; CDR2 reads FQNEAQ (reference sequence). CDR3 length equals 14 residues. V was clipped by 5 bases and J by 1 base, with 11 bases between them. This chain's CDR3 is CASSRARQNTEAFF. As DNA, the CDR3 is TGTGCCAGCAGCCGAGCCCGACAGAACACTGAAGCTTTCTTT.

V and J are TRBV5-5 and TRBJ2-3; 11 nucleotides align to TRBD2. The germline gives CDR1 SGHKS, CDR2 YYEKEE (reference sequence). The CDR3 totals 17 residues. Trimming removed 1 base from V and 1 base from J; junction bases left unmatched: 5. CDR3 sequence (DNA): TGTGCCAGCAGCTTGTTGCTAGCGGGAGGTGGCACAGATACGCAGTATTTT. This encodes CASSLLLAGGGTDTQYF.